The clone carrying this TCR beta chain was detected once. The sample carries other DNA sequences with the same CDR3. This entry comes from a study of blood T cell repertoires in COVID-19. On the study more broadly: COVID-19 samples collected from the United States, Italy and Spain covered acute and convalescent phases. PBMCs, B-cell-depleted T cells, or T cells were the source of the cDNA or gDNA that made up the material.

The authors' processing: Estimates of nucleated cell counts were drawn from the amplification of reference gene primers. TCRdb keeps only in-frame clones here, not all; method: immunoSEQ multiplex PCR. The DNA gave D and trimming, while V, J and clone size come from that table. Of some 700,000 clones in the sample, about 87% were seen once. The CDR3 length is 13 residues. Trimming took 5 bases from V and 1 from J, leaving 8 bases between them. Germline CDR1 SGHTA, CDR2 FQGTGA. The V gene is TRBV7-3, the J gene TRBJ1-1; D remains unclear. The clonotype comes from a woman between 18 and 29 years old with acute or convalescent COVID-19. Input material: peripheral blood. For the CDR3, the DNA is TGTGCCAGCAGCCTTAGACAGAACACTGAAGCTTTCTTT. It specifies CASSLRQNTEAFF.